The next 21 T cell receptor beta chains were all read from a single sample in a study of blood T cell repertoires in COVID-19. This table comes from immunoSEQ multiplex PCR, and its TCRdb copy is limited to in-frame clones, with some not included. The sample holds about 140,000 clones, roughly 89% seen once. Specimen: peripheral blood. These receptors were taken from a woman between 50 and 59 years old with acute or convalescent COVID-19.

This clone turned up a few times. The chain employs TRBV7-3 and TRBJ2-7, with D maybe TRBD1 (6 bases). The ends were cut back, 0 bases at V and 7 bases at J, with 10 bases in the middle. The CDR3 length is 13 residues. Germline CDR1 is SGHTA and CDR2 is FQGTGA. Written as DNA, the CDR3 is TGTGCCAGCAGCTTAACGCAACAGGGTGAGCAGTACTTC. This gives the protein CASSLTQQGEQYF.

The rearrangement links TRBV5-6 to TRBJ1-4; TRBD1 might be the D (5 bases). Per germline, CDR1 SGHDT and CDR2 YYEEEE. This CDR3 is built from 16 residues. Trimming took off 6 bases at V and 0 bases at J, with 15 bases between the two ends. In DNA form, the CDR3 reads TGTGCCAGCACCGCGGATGGGGGGGCAACTAATGAAAAACTGTTTTTT. It translates to CASTADGGATNEKLFF.

CDR3 protein: CASSFARTGGGNEQFF. The CDR3 DNA reads TGTGCCAGCAGCTTTGCAAGGACAGGGGGTGGCAATGAGCAGTTCTTC. V gene TRBV13 combines with J gene TRBJ2-1, with 10 bases identical to TRBD1. The CDR3 consists of 16 residues. CDR1 and CDR2 (germline): PRHDT, FYEKMQ (reference sequence). The V segment lost 3 bases and the J segment 6 bases; nucleotides outside the gene matches: 8.

The CDR3 loop is CASSPGTSSQPQHF. The CDR3 DNA is TGTGCCAGCAGCCCCGGGACAAGTAGTCAGCCCCAGCATTTT. The V and J genes are TRBV6-5 and TRBJ1-5; D possibly corresponds to TRBD1 (6 bases). The germline gives CDR1 MNHEY, CDR2 SVGAGI. The CDR3 contains 14 residues. V was cut by 6 bases and J by 6 bases, with 15 bases left in between.

CDR3 coding DNA: TGTGCCAGCAGTGCCCAAGGGGGAATAATAAGCGGGAGAAATGAGCAGTTCTTC. Its translation is CASSAQGGIISGRNEQFF. The chain is built from TRBV6-4 and TRBJ2-1; 8 bases are a match to TRBD2. This CDR3 region has 18 residues. Losses at the gene ends were 4 bases for V and 7 bases for J; bases not matched to a gene: 18. CDR1 is MRHNA, CDR2 SNTAGT, per germline.

The V call is TRBV6-5, the J call TRBJ1-2; D possibly corresponds to TRBD1 (6 bases). Trimming left V 3 bases short and J 8 bases short, with 19 bases between. Germline loops: CDR1 MNHEY, CDR2 SVGAGI. The CDR3 loop spans 15 amino acids. The CDR3 protein is CASSYGGRGTEGYTF. DNA of the CDR3: TGTGCCAGCAGTTATGGGGGCAGGGGTACGGAGGGCTACACCTTC.

Regarding this clone: Other DNA variants within this sample encode the same CDR3. The V and J genes are TRBV6-5 and TRBJ1-1; weak D call: TRBD1 (6 bases). The CDR3 runs to 14 residues. V was shortened by 2 bases and J by 1 base, with 8 bases between the two germline ends. Germline lookup yields CDR1 MNHEY and CDR2 SVGAGI. CDR3 sequence reads: CASSYRGQNTEAFF. DNA for the CDR3: TGTGCCAGCAGTTACAGGGGACAGAACACTGAAGCTTTCTTT.

V gene TRBV11-3 combines with J gene TRBJ2-7, with 8 bases lining up with TRBD2. The V and J ends lost 3 bases and 3 bases, in that order; junction bases with no gene match: 4. Per the germline V gene, CDR1 is SGHNT and CDR2 is YENEEA. The CDR3 is 14 amino acids. This CDR3 reads CASSFSGVYYEQYF. In nucleotides, the CDR3 is TGTGCCAGCAGCTTTAGCGGGGTTTACTACGAGCAGTACTTC.

This clone was detected a few times. The chain links TRBV28 to TRBJ2-7, with D possibly TRBD1 on 5 matching bases. This CDR3 comprises 12 residues. V lost 4 bases and J 7 bases, leaving 11 bases between the germline ends. Germline CDR1 MDHEN, CDR2 SYDVKM. DNA for the CDR3: TGTGCCAGCAGTTCCCCCAGGGATGAGCAGTACTTC. Translating gives CASSSPRDEQYF.

The V call is TRBV5-1, the J call TRBJ1-4; 7 bases map to TRBD1. The CDR3 is 13 residues long. Germline assignment: CDR1 SGHRS and CDR2 YFSETQ. Trimming took 5 bases from V and 8 from J; bases not matched to a gene: 6. The CDR3 protein is CASSQETGEKLFF. As DNA, the CDR3 is TGCGCCAGCAGTCAGGAGACAGGGGAAAAACTGTTTTTT.

The rearrangement uses TRBV11-3 and TRBJ2-2, with TRBD1 matching over 8 bases. Germline lookup yields CDR1 SGHNT and CDR2 YENEEA. CDR3 size: 18 residues. With V trimmed by 5 bases and J by 5 bases, 16 bases remained unmatched. The CDR3 DNA follows: TGTGCCAGCAGCGGACAGGGTAGAGGTGTAGGTAGAACCGGGGAGCTGTTTTTT. This translates into CASSGQGRGVGRTGELFF.

V gene TRBV7-3 combines with J gene TRBJ2-2, with D tentatively TRBD1 (5 bases). CDR3 size: 15 residues. Trimming removed 0 bases from V and 5 bases from J, with 10 bases in between. Germline lookup yields CDR1 SGHTA and CDR2 FQGTGA. The CDR3 DNA reads TGTGCCAGCAGCTTAACGCAGGGTTGGACCGGGGAGCTGTTTTTT. It is translated as CASSLTQGWTGELFF.

The chain links TRBV24-1 to TRBJ2-1; D is perhaps TRBD2 (6 bases). Trimming cost V 4 bases and J 8 bases, with 17 bases left between them. CDR3 length: 15 amino acids. Germline CDR1 reads KGHDR; CDR2 reads SFDVKD. CDR3 in amino acids: CATSDVGTPFDEQFF. Written as DNA, the CDR3 is TGTGCCACCAGTGACGTCGGGACTCCGTTCGATGAGCAGTTCTTC.

V is TRBV7-9 and J is TRBJ2-3, with D possibly matching TRBD1 (5 bases). Trimming pared 4 bases from V and 0 bases from J, leaving 11 bases between. This CDR3 is 15 amino acids long. CDR1 is SEHNR and CDR2 is FQNEAQ in the germline V gene (reference sequence). The CDR3 bases are TGTGCCAGCAGCTCCGTACAGGTTAGCACAGATACGCAGTATTTT. It encodes CASSSVQVSTDTQYF.

V usage is TRBV5-1 and J usage is TRBJ2-7; the match to TRBD1 covers 10 bases. The germline V gene has CDR1 SGHRS and CDR2 YFSETQ. This CDR3 is built from 14 residues. V gave up 2 bases and J gave up 5 bases; unmatched junction bases: 4. CDR3 sequence: CASSFGDRGHEQYF. CDR3 DNA: TGCGCCAGCAGCTTTGGAGACAGGGGGCACGAGCAGTACTTC.

The chain uses TRBV7-7 and TRBJ2-1; D remains ambiguous. Germline V gene lookup returns CDR1 SSHAT and CDR2 FNYEAQ (reference sequence). This CDR3 is 16 amino acids long. V gave up 2 bases and J gave up 0 bases, with 11 bases separating them. The CDR3 here is CASSLSADSSYNEQFF. The CDR3 DNA reads TGTGCCAGCAGCTTATCTGCGGATAGCTCCTACAATGAGCAGTTCTTC.

The chain carries TRBV30 and TRBJ1-3; TRBD1 matches at 9 bases. The CDR3 runs 15 residues. V shed 2 bases and J 3 bases; nucleotides not matched to a gene: 5. Germline values: CDR1 GTSNPN, CDR2 SVGIG (reference sequence). CDR3 residues: CAWSHGGQGGNTIYF. DNA for the CDR3: TGTGCCTGGAGTCATGGGGGACAGGGTGGAAACACCATATATTTT.

This chain connects TRBV6-1 to TRBJ2-3, with a possible D match to TRBD1 (6 bases). Germline V CDR1 and CDR2: MNHNS, SASEGT. This CDR3 spans 16 amino acids. The germline V and J ends were trimmed by 0 bases and 1 base, with 11 bases remaining between them. The CDR3 nucleotides are TGTGCCAGCAGTGAAGCGCTGGCAGGGGGCACAGATACGCAGTATTTT. As protein: CASSEALAGGTDTQYF.

This sequence joins TRBV5-4 and TRBJ2-3, with 9 bases identical to TRBD2. The CDR3 is 16 residues long. Germline V lookup: CDR1 SGHNT, CDR2 YYREEE (reference sequence). V shed 7 bases, J shed 2 bases, and the junction held 11 bases outside the gene matches. CDR3 sequence reads: CASHPFSGGNTDTQYF. The CDR3, as DNA: TGTGCCAGCCACCCCTTCAGCGGGGGGAACACAGATACGCAGTATTTT.

The CDR3 DNA is TGCGCCAGCAGCACGAACGGTATAGAGGGGGCCGTTGGCTACACCTTC. Amino acids: CASSTNGIEGAVGYTF. The V call is TRBV4-1, the J call TRBJ1-2, with 7 bases aligning to TRBD1. With V trimmed by 5 bases and J by 7 bases, 16 bases remained unmatched. Germline lookup yields CDR1 MGHRA and CDR2 YSYEKL. The CDR3 has 16 amino acids.

This chain joins TRBV5-6 and TRBJ2-4; the match to TRBD1 covers 10 bases. The CDR3 loop spans 14 amino acids. Per the germline V gene, CDR1 is SGHDT and CDR2 is YYEEEE. The junction had 6 bases not matched to a gene; V was cut back by 4 bases and J by 8 bases. CDR3 protein: CASSPGQGRYIQYF. As DNA, the CDR3 is TGTGCCAGCAGCCCGGGACAGGGGAGATACATTCAGTACTTC.